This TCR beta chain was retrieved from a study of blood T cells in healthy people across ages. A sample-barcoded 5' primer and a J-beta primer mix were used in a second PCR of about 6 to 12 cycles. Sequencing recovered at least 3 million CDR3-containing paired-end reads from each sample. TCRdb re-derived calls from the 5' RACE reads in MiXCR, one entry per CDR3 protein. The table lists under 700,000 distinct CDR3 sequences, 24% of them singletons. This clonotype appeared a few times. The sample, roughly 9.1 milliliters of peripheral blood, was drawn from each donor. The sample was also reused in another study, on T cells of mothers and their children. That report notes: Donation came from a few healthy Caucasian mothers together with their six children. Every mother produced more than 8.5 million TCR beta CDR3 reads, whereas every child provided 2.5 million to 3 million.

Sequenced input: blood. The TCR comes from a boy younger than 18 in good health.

CDR3 sequence (DNA): TGCGCCAGCAGCCCCGGACAGGGGACCGGGGCCAACGTCCTGACTTTC. This encodes CASSPGQGTGANVLTF. This chain uses TRBV5-1 with TRBJ2-6, with 9 bases that match TRBD1. The ends lost 4 bases at V and 4 bases at J; junction bases unmatched: 6. Germline CDR1 is SGHRS and CDR2 is YFSETQ. This CDR3 is 16 amino acids long.